The next 16 T cell receptor beta chains were all read from a single sample in a study of T cells in Graves' hyperthyroidism and ophthalmopathy. Regions amplified from RNA transcripts were the TCR beta CDR3 regions. A first-round RT-PCR of the TCR CDR3 used the HTBI primer set. In TCRdb, the multiplex PCR reads were re-called with MiXCR into one record per CDR3 protein. Seen here are roughly 700,000 distinct CDR3 sequences, under 45% observed once, and the top ten hold around 30%. Specimen: blood. These receptor sequences come from a woman aged 40 to 49 with Graves' hyperthyroidism.

Many counts were recorded for this clonotype. V is TRBV20-1 and J is TRBJ1-3, with unresolved D. The CDR3 is made up of 13 amino acids. Trimming shortened V by 1 base and J by 2 bases, and 6 bases separated the two germline ends. The germline CDR1 and CDR2 sequences are DFQATT and SNEGSKA (reference sequence). CDR3: CSARGQTGNTIYF. The CDR3 nucleotides read TGCAGTGCTAGAGGCCAGACTGGAAACACCATATATTTT.

The chain couples TRBV12-3 or TRBV12-4 to TRBJ1-2; 7 bases fit TRBD1. This CDR3 contains 14 residues. J gave up 6 bases and V 5 bases, and 9 bases lay outside the gene matches. The CDR3, as DNA: TGTGCCAGCAGTAGACAGGGACTTATGGATGGCTACACCTTC. As protein: CASSRQGLMDGYTF.

This clonotype was seen only a few times. The chain combines TRBV11-2 with TRBJ1-2; D remains ambiguous. Germline values: CDR1 SGHAT, CDR2 FQNNGV. V was trimmed by 5 bases and J by 10 bases, leaving 23 bases between them. The CDR3 loop spans 15 amino acids. Here the CDR3 DNA reads TGTGCCAGCAGCAGAAGGGAGGCCAGTTTGGGGTCCTACACCTTC. Its translation is CASSRREASLGSYTF.

The chain has TRBV19 and TRBJ2-2; D is undetermined. The CDR3 is made up of 16 amino acids. V lost 2 bases, J lost 1 base, and 11 bases lay in between. Germline V lookup: CDR1 LNHDA, CDR2 SQIVND (reference sequence). Here the CDR3 DNA reads TGTGCCAGTAGTATAATGGGTAACGTGAACACCGGGGAGCTGTTTTTT. Residues: CASSIMGNVNTGELFF.

This clonotype was observed at least ten times. The rearrangement uses TRBV7-9 and TRBJ2-7, with no clear D. The CDR3 has 13 amino acids. Trimming took 5 bases from V and 4 from J, leaving 12 bases between them. The germline V gene encodes CDR1 SEHNR and CDR2 FQNEAQ (reference sequence). The CDR3 DNA is TGTGCCAGCAGCCCAACCGATACTTACGAGCAGTACTTC. This sequence encodes CASSPTDTYEQYF.

Comments on this clonotype: The CDR3 ends on some other residue instead of the conserved phenylalanine or tryptophan, so this is likely a read error. The chain carries TRBV5-1 and TRBJ2-7; a weak D match, TRBD1 (5 bases). V dropped 0 bases and J dropped 0 bases, with 10 bases sitting between them. The V gene's germline CDR1 is SGHRS and CDR2 YFSETQ. The CDR3 totals 15 residues. The DNA of the CDR3 is TGCGCCAGCAGCTTGGAAGGGGTTAGCTCCTACGAGCAGTACCTC. It is translated as CASSLEGVSSYEQYL.

Notes on this clonotype: This sequence may be a read error, since a much larger clone differs from it by one base. This rearrangement joins TRBV10-3 to TRBJ1-5; unclear D gene. The CDR3 is 16 amino acids. The germline gives CDR1 ENHRY, CDR2 SYGVKD. Trimming removed 0 bases at V and 1 base at J, with 10 bases between. The CDR3 sequence: CAISESGGRSNQPQHF. The CDR3 DNA sequence: TGTGCCATCAGTGAGTCGGGAGGCAGAAGCAATCAGCCCCAGCATTTT.

The gene calls are TRBV7-2 and TRBJ1-6; TRBD1 aligns across 8 bases. The germline V gene encodes CDR1 SGHTA and CDR2 FQGNSA. With V trimmed by 3 bases and J by 8 bases, 15 bases remained unmatched. The CDR3 covers 18 residues. CDR3 in amino acids: CASSFNRDRITTYSPLHF. The CDR3 region has the DNA TGTGCCAGCAGCTTTAACCGGGACAGGATAACCACTTATTCACCCCTCCACTTT. The entire variable domain, with the rest obtained from reference TRBV7-2 and TRBJ1-6, is as follows: GAGVSQSPSNKVTEKGKDVELRCDPISGHTALYWYRQSLGQGLEFLIYFQGNSAPDKSGLPSDRFSAERTGGSVSTLTIQRTQQEDSAVYLCASSFNRDRITTYSPLHFGNGTRLTVT.

This clonotype was picked up many times. The chain couples TRBV4-3 to TRBJ1-1; D remains unclear. The CDR3 extends over 14 amino acids. Trimming took 2 bases from V and 1 from J, leaving 8 bases between them. Germline-derived CDR1 and CDR2 are LGHNA and YSLEER. The CDR3 coding sequence is TGCGCCAGCAGCCAACGATCAAGGAACACTGAAGCTTTCTTT. The encoded protein is CASSQRSRNTEAFF.

This clonotype was picked up a small number of times. The J gene is TRBJ1-2, the V gene TRBV4-1; 7 positions agree with TRBD1. The CDR3 contains 14 residues. V shed 0 bases, J shed 8 bases, and the junction held 6 bases outside the gene matches. Per the germline V gene, CDR1 is MGHRA and CDR2 is YSYEKL. CDR3 in amino acids: CASSQDEGARGYTF. The CDR3 DNA reads as TGCGCCAGCAGCCAAGATGAGGGGGCGCGGGGCTACACCTTC.

This clonotype was observed a few times. V and J are TRBV12-3 or TRBV12-4 and TRBJ2-2; a weak D match, TRBD1 (5 bases). The CDR3 has 12 residues. The V and J ends lost 7 bases and 6 bases respectively, with 9 bases between them. As DNA, the CDR3 is TGTGCCAGCATAAGGGGTTCCGGGGAGCTGTTTTTT. This sequence encodes CASIRGSGELFF.

There are a few counts of this clonotype. The chain uses TRBV7-2 and TRBJ2-5, with D possibly matching TRBD2 (7 bases). V lost 4 bases and J 1 base, leaving 13 bases between the germline ends. Germline V gene data show CDR1 as SGHTA and CDR2 as FQGNSA. The CDR3 covers 15 residues. CDR3 DNA sequence: TGTGCCAGCAGCTCGGAAAGGGGGGGCCAAGAGACCCAGTACTTC. Its translation is CASSSERGGQETQYF.

This clonotype has at least ten counts. This chain links TRBV24-1 with TRBJ1-6, with TRBD1 identical over 7 bases. The CDR3 sequence is 13 residues long. V lost 8 bases to trimming and J lost 10 bases; unmatched junction nucleotides: 7. The germline gives CDR1 KGHDR, CDR2 SFDVKD. CDR3 in DNA: TGTGCCACCACGACAGGGTTAGGATCACCCCTCCACTTT. The encoded protein is CATTTGLGSPLHF.

This clonotype was seen ten or more times. V is TRBV10-2 and J is TRBJ1-2, with D possibly matching TRBD1 (5 bases). V dropped 2 bases and J dropped 6 bases, with 13 bases sitting between them. The CDR3 consists of 14 residues. Germline V gene data show CDR1 as WSHSY and CDR2 as SAAADI. The CDR3 region is CASSEGAVGNGYTF. DNA for the CDR3: TGCGCCAGCAGTGAGGGGGCGGTCGGGAATGGCTACACCTTC.

This clonotype was recorded many times. This chain joins TRBV4-3 and TRBJ1-3; D not resolved. The germline V gene has CDR1 LGHNA and CDR2 YSLEER. This CDR3 comprises 15 residues. Trimming cost V 3 bases and J 4 bases, with 13 bases left between them. CDR3 DNA sequence: TGCGCCAGCAGCCATTCCCCCGGCCAAGGAAACACCATATATTTT. This translates into CASSHSPGQGNTIYF.

The rearrangement links TRBV24-1 to TRBJ1-3; D gene uncertain. The germline V and J ends were trimmed by 10 bases and 0 bases, with 12 bases remaining between them. Germline V gene sequence: CDR1 KGHDR, CDR2 SFDVKD. The CDR3 runs 14 residues. In nucleotides, the CDR3 is TGTGCCACTAGCGATGAGTCCTCTGGAAACACCATATATTTT. Its translation is CATSDESSGNTIYF.